A selection of T cell receptor beta chains follows, all from one sample in a study of blood T cell repertoires in COVID-19. Assay: immunoSEQ multiplex PCR; the TCRdb copy retains only in-frame clones and omits some. The sample contains over 150,000 clones, more than 85% of which appear only once. Sequenced sample: peripheral blood. Source of these receptors: a man between 60 and 75 years old with COVID-19, enrolled during active disease. Both conserved end residues are part of each CDR3. A row's size may be missing; if present it is once, few, many or a size class.

CASSGQGGYTQYF	TRBV28	NA	TRBJ2-3
CATSGTGYGGANVLTF	TRBV24-1	NA	TRBJ2-6
CATTWRRGAGELFF	TRBV19	NA	TRBJ2-2
CASSPMRGVSEQYF	TRBV18	NA	TRBJ2-7
CASSPGQARTEAFF	TRBV6-5	NA	TRBJ1-1
CASSSSSAETQYF	TRBV7-9	NA	TRBJ2-5
CASGPFGGDIIYGYTF	TRBV12-5	NA	TRBJ1-2
CASSQGLADNEQFF	TRBV7-2	NA	TRBJ2-1
CASSPGTGGQNIQYF	TRBV18	NA	TRBJ2-4
CASSLMASGSSNSYEQYF	TRBV7-2	NA	TRBJ2-7
CASSLLFSRRTPKNTEAFF	TRBV7-6	NA	TRBJ1-1
CASQGLVRADTQYF	TRBV2	NA	TRBJ2-3
CASRTPGVNYGYTF	TRBV19	NA	TRBJ1-2
CASSLANAGTEAFF	TRBV7-2	NA	TRBJ1-1
CASSLVGTGFRTEAFF	TRBV11-2	once	TRBJ1-1
CASSLGTVGNQPQHF	TRBV5-1	NA	TRBJ1-5
CASSPGGLDSPLHF	TRBV5-1	NA	TRBJ1-6
CATSRGTEGFGNTIYF	TRBV15	NA	TRBJ1-3
CASSSSGQGYGYTF	TRBV7-9	NA	TRBJ1-2
CASSIQVLRVGNQPQHF	TRBV19	NA	TRBJ1-5
CASSTQGVRNTEAFF	TRBV6-5	few	TRBJ1-1
CASSLEASGSSYNEQFF	TRBV13	NA	TRBJ2-1
CAWSVLYNTEAFF	TRBV30	NA	TRBJ1-1
CASSSGTGGAYSNQPQHF	TRBV9	NA	TRBJ1-5
CASSEDSPVAPQHF	TRBV19	NA	TRBJ1-5
CASSLRQGASRLEQYF	TRBV5-4	NA	TRBJ2-7
CASTRGSNQPQHF	TRBV6-6	NA	TRBJ1-5
CATSGRTEETQYF	TRBV15	NA	TRBJ2-5
CASSLGHTYGYTF	TRBV7-9	NA	TRBJ1-2
CASSSRARTEDTQYF	TRBV4-3	NA	TRBJ2-3
CASIRDRNTEAFF	TRBV19	NA	TRBJ1-1
CASSETRDRDNSPLHF	TRBV2	once	TRBJ1-6
CASSIGDSGANVLTF	TRBV19	NA	TRBJ2-6
CATSDQTGPNEKLFF	TRBV24-1	NA	TRBJ1-4
CASSLRGPGNTIYF	TRBV11-2	once	TRBJ1-3
CASSLLSGSGELFF	TRBV6-2/TRBV6-3	NA	TRBJ2-2
CASSSRGTAGNYGYTF	TRBV27	NA	TRBJ1-2
CASSLAPVYTF	TRBV11-2	NA	TRBJ1-2
CASSLLATNEKLFF	TRBV28	NA	TRBJ1-4
CASSPQGGGSYGYTF	TRBV18	NA	TRBJ1-2
CASSLAGGTHYNEQFF	TRBV5-6	NA	TRBJ2-1